Below are 5 T cell receptor beta chains sequenced from a single sample in a study of cytomegalovirus exposure and HLA in healthy donors. The study ran its PCR with 60 Vbeta and 13 Jbeta primers. Sequencing was performed with immunoSEQ multiplex PCR; in TCRdb, only in-frame clones are kept and a portion is missing. The repertoire holds about 130,000 clones, with around 78% as singletons. The sequenced sample consisted of PBMCs. The receptors shown here come from a woman between 45 and 65 years old in good health and CMV-seronegative.

The rearrangement uses TRBV9 and TRBJ2-5; maybe TRBD1 (6 bases). There are 16 residues in the CDR3. Trimming left V 2 bases short and J 2 bases short, with 16 bases between. Germline V CDR1 and CDR2: SGDLS, YYNGEE. The CDR3 region is CASSVYDRRLQETQYF. In DNA form, the CDR3 reads TGTGCCAGCAGCGTCTATGACAGGCGATTACAAGAGACCCAGTACTTC.

The chain carries TRBV5-1 and TRBJ2-5; D unclear. CDR1 is SGHRS, CDR2 YFSETQ, per germline. This CDR3 has 14 residues. V lost 3 bases and J lost 4, with 13 bases in between. The chain's CDR3 is CASSSKDQRETQYF. CDR3 sequence (DNA): TGCGCCAGCAGCTCCAAGGATCAGCGAGAGACCCAGTACTTC.

This clone was recorded only once. This CDR3 is also generated by other DNA sequences in the sample. V gene TRBV28 combines with J gene TRBJ1-2; D unclear. The germline gives CDR1 MDHEN, CDR2 SYDVKM. The CDR3 has 11 residues. Trimming took 4 bases from V and 2 from J, leaving 2 bases between them. The CDR3 protein is CASSSNYGYTF. The CDR3 nucleotides read TGTGCCAGCAGTTCAAACTATGGCTACACCTTC.

This clone has more than one count but fewer than ten. The chain employs TRBV11-1 and TRBJ2-7; possibly TRBD2 for D (5 bases). Looked up from germline, CDR1 is SGHAT and CDR2 is FQDESV (reference sequence). This CDR3 has 14 residues. The V end was cut by 6 bases, the J end by 3 bases, with 15 bases between. Here the CDR3 reads CASRPRAGNYEQYF. The CDR3 DNA sequence: TGTGCCAGCAGACCCCGGGCGGGCAACTACGAGCAGTACTTC.

DNA of the CDR3: TGTGCCAGCAGTTCAAGGACCACACAGGGGATGGCTTTCTTT. Translating it yields CASSSRTTQGMAFF. The chain uses TRBV28 and TRBJ1-1; the match to TRBD1 covers 7 bases. Germline V gene lookup returns CDR1 MDHEN and CDR2 SYDVKM. Trimming cost V 4 bases and J 11 bases; bases outside gene matches: 13. The CDR3 runs 14 residues.